One TCR beta chain is described in this entry. Its antigen is not identified. Noted time point: week 23, last vaccination. Doses of 300 ug of mutant IDH1 20-mer peptide were given with topical imiquimod. V was shortened by 6 bases and J by 0 bases, with 14 bases between the two germline ends. CDR1 is MNHNS, CDR2 SASEGT, per germline. The CDR3 has 15 residues. The data belong to a study of a mutant IDH1 vaccine in newly diagnosed glioma. Turning to the study itself: Patients began vaccination 4-6 weeks after radiotherapy alone, or with temozolomide cycles.

Sequenced by immunoSEQ multiplex PCR; TCRdb stores in-frame clones only, minus some. The table has 40,000 or so clones, about 75% seen once; the top ten hold around 5.3%. This TCR was recovered from a man between 45 and 60 years old with glioma. Specimen: PBMCs, collected from a glioma patient whose treatment included an IDH1 peptide vaccine. V and J are TRBV6-1 and TRBJ1-1, with D possibly TRBD1 on 6 matching bases. The CDR3 protein is CASSHPQGMNTEAFF. The CDR3 nucleotides read TGTGCCAGCAGCCACCCCCAGGGGATGAACACTGAAGCTTTCTTT.